The rows below give T cell receptor beta chains drawn from one sample of a study of cytomegalovirus exposure and HLA in healthy donors. The protocol was immunoSEQ multiplex PCR, while the TCRdb copy is restricted to in-frame clones and leaves out a portion. The sample has roughly 110,000 clones, roughly 73% seen once; the top ten hold 6.5% to 8.5%. Material for sequencing was PBMCs. All receptors derive from a young man in good health and CMV-seronegative. Both conserved end residues are part of each CDR3. The order of the fields is D gene, V gene, CDR3 protein. D genes are given only for firm matches.

TRBD2 TRBV27 CASSLGASGTNEQFF
. TRBV6-5 CASRPGTASNQPQHF
TRBD2 TRBV7-3 CASSGTSGKLSDEQFF
TRBD2 TRBV19 CASSPETSGRYNEQFF
. TRBV19 CASSIPGATNEKLFF
. TRBV2 CAITSGNYGYTF
TRBD2 TRBV10-3 CAISEPAGGAGGHNEQFF
TRBD2 TRBV9 CASSPSSGTRVVDTQYF
. TRBV30 CAWSKGGSYNSPLHF
. TRBV6-5 CASSLRGGAGQPQHF
TRBD1 TRBV5-1 CASRQGAETEAFF
. TRBV6-1 CASATSGGEKLFF
. TRBV9 CASSVGSRGNTEAFF
TRBD2 TRBV9 CASSVDLAGGPYEQYF
TRBD1 TRBV28 CASSPVLDRHTQYF
TRBD2 TRBV29-1 CSFRTSGRKSETQYF
. TRBV6-1 CASSGILRGETQYF
TRBD2 TRBV7-2 CASSSQAGGTGELFF
. TRBV10-3 CAISRTVYEQYF
TRBD2 TRBV5-1 CASSSQRGGDYEQYF
. TRBV18 CASSPIPGNEQFF
TRBD1 TRBV30 CAGTRDSSGNTIYF
TRBD2 TRBV6-1 CASSPPAGGNEQFF
. TRBV5-1 CASSSKGDTEAFF